This T cell receptor (beta chain) was captured by sequencing in a study of molecular identifiers for immune sequencing clone quantification. In its sample, this clonotype was seen many times. TCRdb recomputed calls from the PCR reads with MiXCR, one row per CDR3 protein. The sample has under 650,000 distinct CDR3 sequences; roughly 21% are singletons. Germline V CDR1 and CDR2: SGHDN, FVKESK. V lost 4 bases to trimming and J lost 0 bases; unmatched junction nucleotides: 9. This CDR3 comprises 19 residues. The receptor's source is a human donor in good health. Some libraries in this study had Jurkat cell RNA spiked in. The chain recombines TRBV14 with TRBJ2-3; the match to TRBD2 covers 14 bases. The sample consisted of naive CD8+ T cells from blood, with Jurkat cell RNA spiked in. The subset denotes: FACS-sorted CD8+CD4-CCR7+CD45RA+ naive T cells. DNA of the CDR3: TGTGCCAGCAGCCCTCAGGGACTAGCGGGAGAACGTAGCACAGATACGCAGTATTTT. It encodes CASSPQGLAGERSTDTQYF.